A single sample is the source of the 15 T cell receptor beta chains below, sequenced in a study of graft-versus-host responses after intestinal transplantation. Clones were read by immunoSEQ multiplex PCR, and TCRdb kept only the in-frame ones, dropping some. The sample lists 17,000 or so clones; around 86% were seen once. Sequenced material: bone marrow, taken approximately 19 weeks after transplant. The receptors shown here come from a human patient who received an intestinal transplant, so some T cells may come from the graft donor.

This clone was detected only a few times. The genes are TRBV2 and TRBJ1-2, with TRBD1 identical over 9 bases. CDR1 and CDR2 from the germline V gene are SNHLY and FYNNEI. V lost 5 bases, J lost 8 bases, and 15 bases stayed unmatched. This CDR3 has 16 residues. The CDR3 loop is CASSYGIRDRDGGYTF. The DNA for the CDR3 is TGTGCCAGCAGTTACGGTATCCGGGACAGGGACGGCGGCTACACCTTC.

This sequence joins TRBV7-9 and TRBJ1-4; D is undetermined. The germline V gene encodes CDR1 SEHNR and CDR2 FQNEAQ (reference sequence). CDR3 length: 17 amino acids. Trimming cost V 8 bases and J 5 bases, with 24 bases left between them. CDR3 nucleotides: TGTGCCAGCGGCGAGCTAACCCCCCCACCGGGGAATGAAAAACTGTTTTTT. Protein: CASGELTPPPGNEKLFF. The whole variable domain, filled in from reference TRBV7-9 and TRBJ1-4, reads DTGVSQNPRHKITKRGQNVTFRCDPISEHNRLYWYRQTLGQGPEFLTYFQNEAQLEKSRLLSDRFSAERPKGSFSTLEIQRTEQGDSAMYLCASGELTPPPGNEKLFFGSGTQLSVL.

The CDR3 DNA reads TGCGCCAGCAGCTCCGAAGGGGAGCAGTACTTC. Translating gives CASSSEGEQYF. The chain has TRBV5-1 and TRBJ2-7; D gene uncertain. V was shortened by 3 bases and J by 7 bases, with 8 bases between the two germline ends. Germline V gives CDR1 SGHRS, CDR2 YFSETQ. The CDR3 has 11 amino acids.

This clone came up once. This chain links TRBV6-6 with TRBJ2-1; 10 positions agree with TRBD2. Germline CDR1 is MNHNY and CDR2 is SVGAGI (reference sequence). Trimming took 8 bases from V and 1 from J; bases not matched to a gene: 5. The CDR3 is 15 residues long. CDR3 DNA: TGTGCCAGCGGGCTAGCGGGGGAGTCCTACAATGAGCAGTTCTTC. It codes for CASGLAGESYNEQFF.

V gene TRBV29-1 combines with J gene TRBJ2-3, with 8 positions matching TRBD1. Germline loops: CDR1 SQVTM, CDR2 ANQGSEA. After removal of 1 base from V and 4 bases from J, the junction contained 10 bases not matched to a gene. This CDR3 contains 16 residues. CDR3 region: CSVEAMTGVVADTQYF. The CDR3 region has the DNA TGCAGCGTTGAAGCGATGACAGGGGTGGTAGCAGATACGCAGTATTTT.

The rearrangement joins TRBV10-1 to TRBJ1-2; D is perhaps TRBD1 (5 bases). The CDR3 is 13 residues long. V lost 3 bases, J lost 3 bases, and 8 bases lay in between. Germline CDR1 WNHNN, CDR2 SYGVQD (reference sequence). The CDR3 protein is CASSDREYYGYTF. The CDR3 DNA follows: TGCGCCAGCAGTGACAGGGAGTACTATGGCTACACCTTC.

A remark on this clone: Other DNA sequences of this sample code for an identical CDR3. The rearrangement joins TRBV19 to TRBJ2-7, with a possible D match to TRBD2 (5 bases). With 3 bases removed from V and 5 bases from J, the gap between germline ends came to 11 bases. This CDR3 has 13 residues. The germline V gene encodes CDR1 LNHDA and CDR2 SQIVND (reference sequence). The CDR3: CASSMGWRDEQYF. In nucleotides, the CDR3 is TGTGCCAGTAGTATGGGCTGGCGGGACGAGCAGTACTTC.

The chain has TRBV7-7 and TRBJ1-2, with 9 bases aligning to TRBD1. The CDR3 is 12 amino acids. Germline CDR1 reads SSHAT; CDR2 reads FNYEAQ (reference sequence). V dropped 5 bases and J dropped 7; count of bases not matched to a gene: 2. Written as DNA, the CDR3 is TGTGCCAGCAGCCCGGGACAGGGTGGCTACACCTTC. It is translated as CASSPGQGGYTF.

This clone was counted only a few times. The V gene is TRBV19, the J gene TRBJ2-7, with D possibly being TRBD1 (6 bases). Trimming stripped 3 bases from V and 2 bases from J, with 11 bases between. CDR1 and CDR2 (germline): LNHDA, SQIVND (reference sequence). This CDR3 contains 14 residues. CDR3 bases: TGTGCCAGTAGTATTGGGGGCAGGGCCTACGAGCAGTACTTC. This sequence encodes CASSIGGRAYEQYF.

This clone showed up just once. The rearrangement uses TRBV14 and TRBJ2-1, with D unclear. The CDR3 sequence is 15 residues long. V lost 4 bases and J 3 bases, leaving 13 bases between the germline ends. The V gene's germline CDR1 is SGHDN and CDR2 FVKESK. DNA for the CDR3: TGTGCCAGCAGCCCTCAGCGACCTTTCTACAATGAGCAGTTCTTC. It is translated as CASSPQRPFYNEQFF.

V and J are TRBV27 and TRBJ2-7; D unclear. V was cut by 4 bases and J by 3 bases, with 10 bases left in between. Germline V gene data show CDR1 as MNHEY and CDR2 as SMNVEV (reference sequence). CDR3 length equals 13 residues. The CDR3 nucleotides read TGTGCCAGCAGTTACCGGGCCCGCTACGAGCAGTACTTC. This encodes CASSYRARYEQYF.

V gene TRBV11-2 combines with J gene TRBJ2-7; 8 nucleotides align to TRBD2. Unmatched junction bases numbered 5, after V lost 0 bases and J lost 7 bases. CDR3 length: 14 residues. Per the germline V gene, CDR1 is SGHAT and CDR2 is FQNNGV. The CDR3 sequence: CASSLELAVWEQYF. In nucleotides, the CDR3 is TGTGCCAGCAGCTTAGAACTAGCGGTGTGGGAGCAGTACTTC.

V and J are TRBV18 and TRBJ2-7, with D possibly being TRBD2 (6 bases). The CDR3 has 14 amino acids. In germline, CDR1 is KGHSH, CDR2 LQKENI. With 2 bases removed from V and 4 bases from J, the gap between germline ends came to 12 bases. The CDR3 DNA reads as TGTGCCAGCTCACCAACCGCGGGGCGGTACGAGCAGTACTTC. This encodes CASSPTAGRYEQYF.

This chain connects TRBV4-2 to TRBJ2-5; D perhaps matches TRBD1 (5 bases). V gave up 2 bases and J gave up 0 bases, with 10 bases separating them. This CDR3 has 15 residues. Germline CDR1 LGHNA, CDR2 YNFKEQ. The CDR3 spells CASSQTQANQETQYF. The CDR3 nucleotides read TGTGCCAGCAGCCAAACACAGGCGAACCAAGAGACCCAGTACTTC.

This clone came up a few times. CDR3 coding DNA: TGTGCCACCAGCAGAGAAAGGGCGCAAGAGACCCAGTACTTC. This encodes CATSRERAQETQYF. The V call is TRBV15, the J call TRBJ2-5, with unresolved D. CDR1 is LNHNV, CDR2 YYDKDF, per germline (reference sequence). The germline V and J ends were trimmed by 0 bases and 2 bases, with 7 bases remaining between them. The CDR3 runs to 14 residues.